This T cell receptor beta chain was obtained from a study of OX40 agonist ivuxolimab in advanced cancers. Study-level background: Ivuxolimab was an agonistic, fully human IgG2 monoclonal antibody directed against OX40 (CD134), a costimulatory receptor. Intravenous ivuxolimab was administered to patients every 2 weeks at six dose levels: 0.01, 0.1, 0.3, 1.5, 3 and 10 mg/kg. Of the approximately 50 patients in dose escalation, around 20 had hepatocellular carcinoma, some 15 had melanoma, 9 had renal cell carcinoma and 9 had head and neck cancer. In the dose-escalation cohort, roughly four fifths of patients were male, and the mean age was roughly 60 years, with a range of roughly 23 to 85. Prior anti-PD-1, anti-PD-L1 or anti-CTLA-4 therapy was permitted, and checkpoint inhibitors had been received by about 36% of dose-escalation patients. Three dose-escalation patients achieved partial responses, one with hepatocellular carcinoma and two with cutaneous melanoma. The purpose of peripheral TCRbeta sequencing was to test whether ivuxolimab changed TCR sequence diversity and led to clonal T-cell expansion. The paper describes the monotherapy dose-escalation part (N ≈ 52 patients) of the phase I trial of ivuxolimab.

Looking up the germline V gene yields CDR1 MGHRA and CDR2 YSYEKL. Including the terminal cysteine and phenylalanine, the CDR3 comprises 14 residues. CDR3 DNA only is kept here, 42 bases in frame from base 1. V is reduced by 4 bases and J by 0 bases, leaving a spacing of 10 bases between them. To sequence the TCRbeta CDR3 region, genomic DNA was isolated from the sorted cells. The immunoSEQ Assay was used to sequence the TCRbeta CDR3 regions. The immuneACCESS repertoire file appears here via TCRdb, limited to in-frame rearrangements. These files lack a portion of the clones; in checked studies, under half of the deficit traces to unresolved V genes, and the cause of the others is not known. The sample contains roughly 50,000 clones, roughly 90% of them found a single time. 8.7% of the sample lies in the top ten. This clone was detected a few times. No cognate antigen has been identified for it. Base-call qualities are not available, and no considerably larger clone is one nucleotide away.

Patients with autoimmune disease history or receiving systemic immunosuppression were excluded from the trial. Peripheral blood for TCR sequencing was collected from all dose cohorts at baseline, on cycle 4 day 1, and on cycle 7 day 1. Samples were obtained from an open-label, multicenter, first-in-human phase I dose-escalation trial of ivuxolimab. The trial enrolled adults with locally advanced or metastatic head and neck squamous cell, hepatocellular, melanoma or renal cell carcinoma. Before TCR sequencing, CD4+ and CD8+ T cells were separately sorted from peripheral blood. The study at large found these results: After ivuxolimab, more expanded clones were found on average in CD8+ T cells than in CD4+ T cells. In the 0.1-3.0 mg/kg groups, partial responders had among the lowest normalized peripheral clonal expansion, particularly in CD8+ T cells. At doses of 0.1 to 3.0 mg/kg, clonal expansion of both CD4+ and CD8+ T cells in blood was seen between baseline and week 6. Antigen specificity was not determined for the clonally expanded peripheral T cells. Low levels of normalized T-cell clonal expansion were also seen in some nonresponding patients.

The sample in question was CD4+ or CD8+ T cells sorted from blood, obtained in a trial of the OX40 agonist ivuxolimab. This TCR was recovered from an adult with an advanced solid tumor such as melanoma, head and neck, liver or kidney cancer. This chain is built from TRBV4-1 and TRBJ2-7; no D gene can be assigned with confidence. The CDR3 region has the sequence CASSPMGASYEQYF. The DNA is TGCGCCAGCAGCCCTATGGGTGCCTCCTACGAGCAGTACTTC.